This T cell receptor (beta chain) was recorded in a study of blood T cell repertoires in COVID-19. Assay used: immunoSEQ multiplex PCR; TCRdb lists only in-frame clones, some missing. The sample lists 250,000 or so clones; approximately 85% were seen once. Participant-reported clinical history was the basis for cohort assignment. CDR3 size: 13 residues. Trimming cost V 7 bases and J 5 bases; bases outside gene matches: 5. The chain employs TRBV12-3 or TRBV12-4 and TRBJ2-4, with 7 positions matching TRBD1. This clonotype was obtained from a woman aged 50 to 60 who had been exposed to COVID-19. The sequenced sample consisted of PBMCs or T cells enriched from blood (not recorded which). The CDR3 DNA follows: TGTGCCAGCAACCCCCAGGGGGAAAACATTCAGTACTTC. As protein: CASNPQGENIQYF.